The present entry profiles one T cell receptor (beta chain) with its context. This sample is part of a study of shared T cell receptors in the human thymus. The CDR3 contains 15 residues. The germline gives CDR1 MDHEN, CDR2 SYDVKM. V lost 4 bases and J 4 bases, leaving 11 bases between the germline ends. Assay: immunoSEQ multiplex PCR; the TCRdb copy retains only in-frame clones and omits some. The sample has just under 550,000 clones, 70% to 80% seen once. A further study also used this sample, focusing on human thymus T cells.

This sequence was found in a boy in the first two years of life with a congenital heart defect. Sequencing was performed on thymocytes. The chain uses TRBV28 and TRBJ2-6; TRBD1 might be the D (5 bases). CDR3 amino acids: CASSCSGPGANVLTF. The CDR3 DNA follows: TGTGCCAGCAGTTGTTCAGGGCCGGGGGCCAACGTCCTGACTTTC.